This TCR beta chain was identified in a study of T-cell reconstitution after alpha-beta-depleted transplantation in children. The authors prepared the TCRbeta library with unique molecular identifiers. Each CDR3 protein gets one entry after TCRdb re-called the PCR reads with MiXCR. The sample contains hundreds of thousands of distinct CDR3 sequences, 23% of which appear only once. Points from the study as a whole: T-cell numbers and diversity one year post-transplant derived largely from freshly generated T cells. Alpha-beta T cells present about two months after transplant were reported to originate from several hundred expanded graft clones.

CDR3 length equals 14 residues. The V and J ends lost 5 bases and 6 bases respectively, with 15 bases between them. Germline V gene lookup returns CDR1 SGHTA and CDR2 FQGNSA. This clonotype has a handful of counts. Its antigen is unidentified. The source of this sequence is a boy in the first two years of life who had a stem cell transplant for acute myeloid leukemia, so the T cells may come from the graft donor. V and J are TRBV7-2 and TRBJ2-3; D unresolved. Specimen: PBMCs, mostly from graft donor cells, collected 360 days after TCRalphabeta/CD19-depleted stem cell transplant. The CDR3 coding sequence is TGTGCCAGCAGCCCAGCGCGACTTGCGGATACGCAGTATTTT. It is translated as CASSPARLADTQYF.